This T cell receptor beta chain was retrieved from a study of OX40 agonist ivuxolimab in advanced cancers. Study at large: The dose-escalation cohort had hepatocellular carcinoma, melanoma, renal cell or head and neck cancer. Study findings and constraints: On average, CD8+ T cells showed a greater number of expanded clones than CD4+.

The CDR3 spans 18 residues. V was clipped by 0 bases and J by 2 bases; unmatched bases: 9. Germline CDR1 is SNHLY and CDR2 is FYNNEI. Produced via immunoSEQ multiplex PCR; TCRdb's table is partial and in-frame only. The sample contains around 29,000 clones, 81% of which appear only once. Turning to this clone: Its specificity is not known.

This specimen consisted of CD4+ or CD8+ T cells sorted from blood, obtained in a trial of the OX40 agonist ivuxolimab. This receptor was obtained from an adult with an advanced solid tumor such as melanoma, head and neck, liver or kidney cancer. The rearrangement uses TRBV2 and TRBJ2-2, with TRBD2 matching 7 bases. In DNA, the CDR3 is TGTGCCAGCAGTGAAGCGCTTCCGCGGGGGAGTAACACCGGGGAGCTGTTTTTT. Its translation: CASSEALPRGSNTGELFF.